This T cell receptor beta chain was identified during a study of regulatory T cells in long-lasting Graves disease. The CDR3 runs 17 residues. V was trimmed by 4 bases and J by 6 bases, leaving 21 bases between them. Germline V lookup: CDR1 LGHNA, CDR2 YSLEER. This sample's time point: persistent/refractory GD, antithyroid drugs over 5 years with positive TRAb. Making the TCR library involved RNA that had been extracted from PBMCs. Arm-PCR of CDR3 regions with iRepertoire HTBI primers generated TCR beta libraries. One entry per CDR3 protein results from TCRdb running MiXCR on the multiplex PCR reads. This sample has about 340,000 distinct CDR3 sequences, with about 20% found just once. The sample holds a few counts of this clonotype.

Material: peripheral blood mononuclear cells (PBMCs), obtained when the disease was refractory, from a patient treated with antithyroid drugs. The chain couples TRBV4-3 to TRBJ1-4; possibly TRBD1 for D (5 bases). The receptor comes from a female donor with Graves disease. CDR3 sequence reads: CASSPPTDTQGDEKLFF. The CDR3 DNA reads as TGCGCCAGCAGCCCACCGACAGACACGCAAGGCGATGAAAAACTGTTTTTT.